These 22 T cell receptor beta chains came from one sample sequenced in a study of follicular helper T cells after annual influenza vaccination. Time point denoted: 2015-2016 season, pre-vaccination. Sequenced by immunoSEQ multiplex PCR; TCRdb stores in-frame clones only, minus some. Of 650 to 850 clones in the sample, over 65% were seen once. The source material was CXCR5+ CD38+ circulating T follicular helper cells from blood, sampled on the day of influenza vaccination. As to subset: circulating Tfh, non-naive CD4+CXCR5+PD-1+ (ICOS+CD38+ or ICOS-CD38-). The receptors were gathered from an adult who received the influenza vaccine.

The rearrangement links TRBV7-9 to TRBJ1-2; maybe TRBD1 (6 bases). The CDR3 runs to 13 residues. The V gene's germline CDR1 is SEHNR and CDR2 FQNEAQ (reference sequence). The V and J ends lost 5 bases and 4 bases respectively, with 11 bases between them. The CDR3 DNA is TGTGCCAGCAGCCCCCAAGGGGGCTATGGCTACACCTTC. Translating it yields CASSPQGGYGYTF.

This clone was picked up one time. The CDR3 DNA reads TGTGCCAGTAGCGACAAGAGGGATTCACCCCTCCACTTT. Translating gives CASSDKRDSPLHF. The V call is TRBV19, the J call TRBJ1-6; D unclear. CDR3 length: 13 residues. V lost 6 bases and J lost 8, with 11 bases in between. The germline V gene encodes CDR1 LNHDA and CDR2 SQIVND (reference sequence). The full variable domain, rest sourced from reference TRBV19 and TRBJ1-6, is DGGITQSPKYLFRKEGQNVTLSCEQNLNHDAMYWYRQDPGQGLRLIYYSQIVNDFQKGDIAEGYSVSREKKESFPLTVTSAQKNPTAFYLCASSDKRDSPLHFGNGTRLTVT.

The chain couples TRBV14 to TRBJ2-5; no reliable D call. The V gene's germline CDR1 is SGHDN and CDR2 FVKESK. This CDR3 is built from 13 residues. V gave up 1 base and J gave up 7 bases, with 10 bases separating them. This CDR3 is CASSQVYRGTQYF. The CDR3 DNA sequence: TGTGCCAGCAGCCAAGTATATCGAGGGACCCAGTACTTC.

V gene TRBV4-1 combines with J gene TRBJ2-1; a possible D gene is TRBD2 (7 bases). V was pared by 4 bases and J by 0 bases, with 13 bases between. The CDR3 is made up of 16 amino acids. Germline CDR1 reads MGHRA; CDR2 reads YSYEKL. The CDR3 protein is CASSPMGGASYNEQFF. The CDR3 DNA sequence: TGCGCCAGCAGCCCAATGGGGGGGGCCTCCTACAATGAGCAGTTCTTC.

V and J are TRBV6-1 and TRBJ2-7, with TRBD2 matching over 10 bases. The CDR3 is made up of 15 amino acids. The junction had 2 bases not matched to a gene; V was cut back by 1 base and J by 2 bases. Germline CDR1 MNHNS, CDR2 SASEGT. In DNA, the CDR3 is TGTGCCAGCAGTGAAGGGACTAGCGGTCCCTACGAGCAGTACTTC. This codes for CASSEGTSGPYEQYF.

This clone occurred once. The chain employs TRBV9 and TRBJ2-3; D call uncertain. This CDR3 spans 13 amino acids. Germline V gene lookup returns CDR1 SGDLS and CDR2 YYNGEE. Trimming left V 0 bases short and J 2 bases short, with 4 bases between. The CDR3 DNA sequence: TGTGCCAGCAGCGTAGCCCTCACAGATACGCAGTATTTT. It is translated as CASSVALTDTQYF.

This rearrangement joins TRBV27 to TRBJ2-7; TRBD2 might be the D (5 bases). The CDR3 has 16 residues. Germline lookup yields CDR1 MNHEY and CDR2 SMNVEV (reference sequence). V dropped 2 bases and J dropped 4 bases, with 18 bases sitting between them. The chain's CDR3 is CASSLVGSGSIYEQYF. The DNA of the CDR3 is TGTGCCAGCAGTTTAGTGGGGTCGGGATCTATTTACGAGCAGTACTTC.

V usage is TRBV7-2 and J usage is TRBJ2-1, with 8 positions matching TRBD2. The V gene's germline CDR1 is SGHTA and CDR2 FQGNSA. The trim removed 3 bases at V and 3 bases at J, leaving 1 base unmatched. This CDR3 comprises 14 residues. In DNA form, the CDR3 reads TGTGCCAGCAGCTTCACTAGCGGCTACAATGAGCAGTTCTTC. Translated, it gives CASSFTSGYNEQFF.

CDR3 in amino acids: CASRLTSGGAPDTQYF. The CDR3 DNA reads TGTGCCAGTAGGCTCACTAGCGGGGGGGCCCCAGATACGCAGTATTTT. The rearrangement uses TRBV19 and TRBJ2-3; 13 bases fit TRBD2. The CDR3 covers 16 residues. V shed 6 bases and J 4 bases; nucleotides not matched to a gene: 7. Germline V gene data show CDR1 as LNHDA and CDR2 as SQIVND (reference sequence).

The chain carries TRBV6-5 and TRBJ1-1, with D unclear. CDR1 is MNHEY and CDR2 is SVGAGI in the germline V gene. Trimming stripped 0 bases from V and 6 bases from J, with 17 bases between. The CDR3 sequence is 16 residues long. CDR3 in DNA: TGTGCCAGCAGTTACTCCAAAATGACCGTACTTCCTGAAGCTTTCTTT. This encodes CASSYSKMTVLPEAFF.

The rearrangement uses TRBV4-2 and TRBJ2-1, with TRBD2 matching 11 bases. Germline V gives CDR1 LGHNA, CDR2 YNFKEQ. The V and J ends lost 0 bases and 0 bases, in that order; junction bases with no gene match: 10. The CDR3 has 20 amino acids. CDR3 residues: CASSQDLALAGANSYNEQFF. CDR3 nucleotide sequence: TGTGCCAGCAGCCAAGATCTCGCACTAGCGGGGGCGAACTCCTACAATGAGCAGTTCTTC.

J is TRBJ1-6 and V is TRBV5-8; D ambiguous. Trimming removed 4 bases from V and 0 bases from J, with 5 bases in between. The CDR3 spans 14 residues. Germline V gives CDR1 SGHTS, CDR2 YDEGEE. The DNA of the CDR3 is TGTGCCAGCAGCGGGAGCTCCTATAATTCACCCCTCCACTTT. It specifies CASSGSSYNSPLHF. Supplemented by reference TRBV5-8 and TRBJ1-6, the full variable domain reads EAGVTQSPTHLIKTRGQQATLRCSPISGHTSVYWYQQALGLGLQFLLWYDEGEERNRGNFPPRFSGRQFPNYSSELNVNALELEDSALYLCASSGSSYNSPLHFGNGTRLTVT.

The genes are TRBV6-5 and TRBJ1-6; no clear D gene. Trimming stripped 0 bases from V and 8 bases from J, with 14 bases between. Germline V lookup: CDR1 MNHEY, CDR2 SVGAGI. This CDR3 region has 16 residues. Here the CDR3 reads CASSYSRARVDSPLHF. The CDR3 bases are TGTGCCAGCAGTTACTCGCGGGCCCGGGTGGATTCACCCCTCCACTTT.

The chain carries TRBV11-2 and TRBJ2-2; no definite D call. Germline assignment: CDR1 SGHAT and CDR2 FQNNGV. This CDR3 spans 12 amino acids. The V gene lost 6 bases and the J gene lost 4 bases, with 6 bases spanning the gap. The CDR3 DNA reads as TGTGCCAGCAGTACTGGCACCGGGGAGCTGTTTTTT. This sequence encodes CASSTGTGELFF.

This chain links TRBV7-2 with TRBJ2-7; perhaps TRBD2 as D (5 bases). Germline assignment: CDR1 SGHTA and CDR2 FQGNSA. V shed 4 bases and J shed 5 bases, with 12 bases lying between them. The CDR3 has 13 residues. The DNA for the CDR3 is TGTGCCAGCAGCTCGTATCAGAGGGACGAGCAGTACTTC. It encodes CASSSYQRDEQYF.

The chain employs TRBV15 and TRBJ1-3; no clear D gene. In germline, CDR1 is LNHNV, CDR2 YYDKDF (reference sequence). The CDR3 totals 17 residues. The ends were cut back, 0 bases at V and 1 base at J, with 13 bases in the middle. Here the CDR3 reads CATSREQQLLSGNTIYF. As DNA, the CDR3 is TGTGCCACCAGCAGAGAGCAACAGCTACTATCTGGAAACACCATATATTTT.

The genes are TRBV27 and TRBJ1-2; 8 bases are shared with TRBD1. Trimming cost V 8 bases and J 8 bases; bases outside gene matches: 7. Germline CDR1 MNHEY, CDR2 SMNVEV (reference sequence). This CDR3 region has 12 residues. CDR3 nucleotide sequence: TGTGCCAGCGCCGGACAGGGTGAAGGCTACACCTTC. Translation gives CASAGQGEGYTF.

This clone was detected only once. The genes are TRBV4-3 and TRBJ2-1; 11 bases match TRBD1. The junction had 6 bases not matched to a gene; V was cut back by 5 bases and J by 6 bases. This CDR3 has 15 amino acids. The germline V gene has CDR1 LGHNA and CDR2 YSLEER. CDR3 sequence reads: CASSLGGTGGNEQFF. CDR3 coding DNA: TGCGCCAGCAGCTTGGGTGGGACAGGGGGCAATGAGCAGTTCTTC.

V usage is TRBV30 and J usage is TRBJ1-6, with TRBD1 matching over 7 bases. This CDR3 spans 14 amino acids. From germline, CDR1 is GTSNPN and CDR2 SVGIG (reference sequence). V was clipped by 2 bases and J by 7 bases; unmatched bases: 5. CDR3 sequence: CAWSQGQTNSPLHF. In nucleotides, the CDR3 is TGTGCCTGGAGTCAGGGACAGACAAATTCACCCCTCCACTTT.

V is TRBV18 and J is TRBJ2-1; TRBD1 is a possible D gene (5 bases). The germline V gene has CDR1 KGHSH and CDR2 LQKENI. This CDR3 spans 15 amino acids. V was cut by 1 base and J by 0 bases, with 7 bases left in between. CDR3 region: CASSPQGFSYNEQFF. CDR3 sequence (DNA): TGTGCCAGCTCACCACAGGGGTTCTCCTACAATGAGCAGTTCTTC. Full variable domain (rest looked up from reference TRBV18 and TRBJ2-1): NAGVMQNPRHLVRRRGQEARLRCSPMKGHSHVYWYRQLPEEGLKFMVYLQKENIIDESGMPKERFSAEFPKEGPSILRIQQVVRGDSAAYFCASSPQGFSYNEQFFGPGTRLTVL.

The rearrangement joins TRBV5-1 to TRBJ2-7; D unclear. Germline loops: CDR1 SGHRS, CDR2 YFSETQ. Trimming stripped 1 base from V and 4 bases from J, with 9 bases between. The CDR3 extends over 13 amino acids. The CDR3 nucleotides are TGCGCCAGCAGCTTGTTATTGGGGTACGAGCAGTACTTC. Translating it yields CASSLLLGYEQYF.

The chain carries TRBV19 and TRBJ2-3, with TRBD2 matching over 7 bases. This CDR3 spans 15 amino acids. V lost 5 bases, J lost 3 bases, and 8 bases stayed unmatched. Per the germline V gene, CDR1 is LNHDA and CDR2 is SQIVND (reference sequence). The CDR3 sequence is CASSPSGGGTDTQYF. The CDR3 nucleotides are TGTGCCAGTAGTCCCAGCGGCGGGGGAACAGATACGCAGTATTTT. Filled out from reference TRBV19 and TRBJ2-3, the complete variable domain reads DGGITQSPKYLFRKEGQNVTLSCEQNLNHDAMYWYRQDPGQGLRLIYYSQIVNDFQKGDIAEGYSVSREKKESFPLTVTSAQKNPTAFYLCASSPSGGGTDTQYFGPGTRLTVL.